A selection of T cell receptor beta chains follows, all from one sample in a study of blood T cell repertoires in COVID-19. Only in-frame clones appear in the TCRdb table, and some are missing; sequencing was by immunoSEQ multiplex PCR. Altogether 62,000 or so clones are present, more than 65% being singletons, with the ten largest covering under 7%. Sequences were obtained from peripheral blood. Receptors originate from a human donor in a cohort sampled during active COVID-19. CDR3s include the opening cysteine and the closing phenylalanine or tryptophan. The D gene is left open where the match is weak. Clone size is stated in some rows and not others, as once, few, many or a class when expanded.

NA,TRBV11-2,TRBJ1-2,NA,CASSLAPQGKGYTF,TGTGCCAGCAGCTTAGCCCCCCAGGGCAAAGGCTACACCTTC
NA,TRBV21-1,TRBJ1-4,few,CASSSTGVNEKLFF,TGTGCCAGCAGCAGTACAGGGGTTAATGAAAAACTGTTTTTT
TRBD1,TRBV2,TRBJ1-3,NA,CASTTGSGSGNTIYF,TGTGCCAGCACGACAGGGAGCGGCTCTGGAAACACCATATATTTT
TRBD1,TRBV27,TRBJ2-7,NA,CASGTTATGGDEQYF,TGTGCCAGCGGCACGACGGCGACAGGGGGAGACGAGCAGTACTTC
NA,TRBV2,TRBJ2-7,NA,CASSEAGAYEQYF,TGTGCCAGCAGTGAAGCGGGAGCCTACGAGCAGTACTTC
NA,TRBV9,TRBJ1-5,NA,CASSVGGESNQPQHF,TGTGCCAGCAGCGTAGGGGGGGAAAGCAATCAGCCCCAGCATTTT
NA,TRBV4-1,TRBJ1-4,NA,CASSQDGTRNEKLFF,TGCGCCAGCAGCCAAGATGGGACACGTAATGAAAAACTGTTTTTT
NA,TRBV14,TRBJ1-5,few,CASSQIDSGLAEGNQPQHF,TGTGCCAGCAGCCAAATAGACTCGGGGTTGGCGGAGGGCAATCAGCCCCAGCATTTT
NA,TRBV21-1,TRBJ2-5,NA,CASSKARTVQETQYF,TGTGCCAGCAGCAAAGCGAGGACAGTCCAAGAGACCCAGTACTTC
TRBD2,TRBV30,TRBJ2-7,NA,CAWGGGGIGYEQYF,TGTGCCTGGGGAGGCGGGGGTATTGGCTACGAGCAGTACTTC
NA,TRBV5-1,TRBJ2-5,NA,CASSTGHQAGTQYF,TGCGCCAGCAGCACGGGACACCAGGCAGGGACCCAGTACTTC
NA,TRBV29-1,TRBJ1-5,NA,CSVVWGEPGEPQHF,TGCAGCGTTGTATGGGGTGAACCGGGGGAGCCCCAGCATTTT
TRBD2,TRBV7-9,TRBJ2-4,NA,CASSHSSGGGVIQYF,TGTGCCAGCAGCCATTCTAGCGGGGGCGGAGTCATTCAGTACTTC
NA,TRBV5-1,TRBJ2-5,NA,CASSLNVLETQYF,TGCGCCAGCAGCCTAAATGTTCTAGAAACCCAGTACTTC
TRBD1,TRBV6-1,TRBJ1-2,NA,CASSEGTGTNYGYTF,TGTGCCAGCAGTGAGGGGACAGGAACTAACTATGGCTACACCTTC
NA,TRBV5-6,TRBJ2-7,NA,CASSLEAGSREQYF,TGTGCCAGCAGCTTGGAGGCGGGTTCCAGAGAGCAGTACTTC
TRBD1,TRBV6-5,TRBJ1-2,NA,CATTLTGGNYGYTF,TGTGCCACGACTCTGACAGGGGGGAACTATGGCTACACCTTC
TRBD1,TRBV6-5,TRBJ2-7,NA,CASKGTGLYEQYF,TGTGCCAGCAAGGGGACAGGGCTCTACGAGCAGTACTTC